This TCR beta chain is from a study of CD8+ T cells in alopecia areata. This clone was seen only once. The treatment is: oral pan-JAK inhibitor, 5-10 mg twice daily. Investigators isolated RNA and reverse transcribed it into cDNA to act as the sequencing template. Using immunoSEQ multiplex PCR, the repertoire was profiled, and TCRdb retains in-frame clones only, with some absent. The sample carries 200,000 to 250,000 clones, approximately 45% recorded once. Trimming left V 4 bases short and J 2 bases short, with 4 bases between. The germline V gene has CDR1 SGHRS and CDR2 YFSETQ. CDR3 length: 11 amino acids.

V and J are TRBV5-1 and TRBJ2-7; D gene ambiguous. This TCR came from a human donor with alopecia areata. The specimen was CD4+ T cells sorted from blood, collected around week 36, from a patient treated with tofacitinib. The DNA for the CDR3 is TGCGCCAGCAGCCCTGCCTACGAGCAGTACTTC. It encodes CASSPAYEQYF.